A single TCR beta chain is shown here with its context. Its antigen specificity is not known. The record has no base qualities; no much larger clone is one base away. The junction shows trimming of 2 bases on V and 11 bases on J, plus 12 bases between the germline ends. CDR1 and CDR2, per the germline V gene (reference sequence), are MNHNY and SVGAGI. The CDR3 has 12 amino acids, counting the end cysteine and phenylalanine. This entry keeps only the CDR3 DNA: 36 bases, framed from base 1. The record originates from a study of Ad26.COV2.S vaccination and SARS-CoV-2 variants (TCRdb year 2021). The study in broad terms: Vaccine-arm donors were drawn from COV1001, a multicentre, randomized, double-blind, placebo-controlled phase I-IIa trial of Ad26.COV2.S in healthy adults. Ad26.COV2.S was administered intramuscularly at a dose of 5x10^10 or 1x10^11 viral particles, either as one shot or as two shots given 56 days apart. TCRbeta repertoire sequencing served as the tool for gauging how specific and how broad the SARS-CoV-2-reactive T cell receptors were following Ad26.COV2.S vaccination. The TCR-sequenced set comprised around 30 samples: some 20 Ad26.COV2.S vaccine recipients, 5 placebo recipients and 8 SARS-CoV-2 convalescent individuals. Trial participants were randomized into five groups of five, in which low-dose or high-dose Ad26.COV2.S was given once or twice, or placebo was given on both occasions. Throughout the experiments and outcome assessment, investigators stayed blinded to trial group allocation. Findings and caveats that apply to the study as a whole: The study lacked the statistical power to compare responses across vaccine doses or regimens. Vaccine and placebo recipients had similar non-spike TCR breadth, a finding consistent with the vaccine containing only spike. After vaccination, spike-specific CD8+ and CD4+ T cell responses were reported to show substantial breadth. Higher spike-specific TCR breadth was observed in Ad26.COV2.S recipients than in placebo recipients (P = 0.0014). It was noted by the authors that total T cell responses may have been underestimated by the TCR breadth and depth analyses.

The treatment or condition label on this specimen signifies: around 19 received Ad26.COV2.S at low or high dose, single or two shots; about five received placebo; per-sample allocation not given. Repertoires of vaccine and placebo recipients were sequenced from samples collected on day 63 after the first injection. In Cohort 1b, roughly 26 adults aged 18-55 years were enrolled at a single site in Boston, USA, between 29 July and 7 August 2020. Ad26.COV2.S was a replication-incompetent adenovirus type 26 vector that expressed a prefusion-stabilized SARS-CoV-2 spike protein derived from the original Wuhan strain. The immunoSEQ Assay was the method used to sequence TCRbeta CDR3 regions. After extraction, genomic DNA underwent amplification by bias-controlled multiplex PCR, followed by high-throughput sequencing. The paper's processing steps were these. To quantify the absolute abundance of every unique TCRbeta CDR3 region, sequences were collapsed and filtered. T cell fraction was estimated by normalizing TCRbeta template counts to usable DNA, which was measured by amplifying reference genes present in all nucleated cells. Repertoire TCRs were annotated as SARS-CoV-2-specific by exact matching of V gene, CDR3 amino acid sequence and J gene to a known reactive TCR set. The reference SARS-CoV-2 TCR set was derived from MIRA and filtered for enrichment in COVID-19-positive ImmuneCODE repertoires, a step that removed public or cross-reactive TCRs. Using the MIRA antigens, annotated TCRs were further analysed by specific ORF or by position within an ORF. Breadth was defined as annotated unique rearrangements over total unique productive rearrangements; depth was the summed frequency of those rearrangements. Two-sided Wilcoxon rank-sum tests were used to compare TCR breadth between groups. TCRdb obtained this table from immuneACCESS and retained in-frame rearrangements with V and J assigned. These tables miss some clones; where compared with another copy, unresolved V genes account for less than half of the shortfall, and the remainder is unexplained. That table furnishes V, J and clone size, whereas the DNA furnished D and trimming. This sample gives 400,000 to 500,000 clones in total; 89% of them show up just once. Of the sample, over 2% falls within the top ten clones.

Sample: peripheral blood, taken in a trial of Ad26.COV2.S vaccine versus placebo. This receptor was identified in a person aged 18-65 years who received the Ad26.COV2.S COVID-19 vaccine or a placebo. The V gene is TRBV6-6 and the J gene is TRBJ1-1, with no D gene named confidently. The CDR3 amino acid sequence is: CASSYGGREAFF. The DNA sequence reads TGTGCCAGCAGTTACGGTGGTAGGGAGGCTTTCTTT.